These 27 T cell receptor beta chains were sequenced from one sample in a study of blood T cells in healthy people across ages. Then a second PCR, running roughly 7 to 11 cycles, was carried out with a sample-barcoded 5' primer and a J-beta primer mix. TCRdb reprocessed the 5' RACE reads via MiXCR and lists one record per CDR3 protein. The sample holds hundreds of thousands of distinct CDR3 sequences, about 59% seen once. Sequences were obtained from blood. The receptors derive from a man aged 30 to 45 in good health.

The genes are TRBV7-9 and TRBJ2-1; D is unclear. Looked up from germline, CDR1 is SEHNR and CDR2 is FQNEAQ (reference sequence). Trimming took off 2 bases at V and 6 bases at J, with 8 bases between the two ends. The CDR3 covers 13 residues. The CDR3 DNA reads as TGTGCCAGCAGCTTAAGCTCGGCCAATGAGCAGTTCTTC. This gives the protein CASSLSSANEQFF.

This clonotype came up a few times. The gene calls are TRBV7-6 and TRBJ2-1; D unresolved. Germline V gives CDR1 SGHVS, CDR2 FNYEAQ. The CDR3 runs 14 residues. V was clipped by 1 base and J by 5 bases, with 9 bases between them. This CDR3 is CASSLGVGDNEQFF. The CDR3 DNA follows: TGTGCCAGCAGCTTAGGTGTGGGTGACAATGAGCAGTTCTTC.

The CDR3 reads CASSGVGYEQYF. As DNA, the CDR3 is TGTGCCAGTTCAGGGGTAGGCTACGAGCAGTACTTC. The V call is TRBV9, the J call TRBJ2-7; the D gene is possibly TRBD1 (6 bases). In germline, CDR1 is SGDLS, CDR2 YYNGEE. The CDR3 length is 12 residues. With 8 bases removed from V and 3 bases from J, the gap between germline ends came to 12 bases.

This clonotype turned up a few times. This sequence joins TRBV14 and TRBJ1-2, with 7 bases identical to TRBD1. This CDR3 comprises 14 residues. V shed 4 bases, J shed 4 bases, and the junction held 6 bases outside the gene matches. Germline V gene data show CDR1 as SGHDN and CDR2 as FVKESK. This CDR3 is CASSLGQPSYGYTF. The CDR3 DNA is TGTGCCAGCAGCCTGGGACAGCCGTCCTATGGCTACACCTTC.

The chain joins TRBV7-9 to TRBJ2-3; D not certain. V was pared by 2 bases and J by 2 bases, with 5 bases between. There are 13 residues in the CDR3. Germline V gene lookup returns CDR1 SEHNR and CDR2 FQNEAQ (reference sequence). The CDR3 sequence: CASSLLITDTQYF. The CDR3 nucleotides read TGTGCCAGCAGCTTACTAATCACAGATACGCAGTATTTT.

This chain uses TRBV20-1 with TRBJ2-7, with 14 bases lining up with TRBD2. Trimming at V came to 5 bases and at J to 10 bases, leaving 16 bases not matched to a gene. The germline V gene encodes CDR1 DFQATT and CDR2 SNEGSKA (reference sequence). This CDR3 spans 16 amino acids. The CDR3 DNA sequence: TGCAGTGCTCCCCGACTAGCGGGGGGGATAAGAGATACCCAGTACTTC. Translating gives CSAPRLAGGIRDTQYF.

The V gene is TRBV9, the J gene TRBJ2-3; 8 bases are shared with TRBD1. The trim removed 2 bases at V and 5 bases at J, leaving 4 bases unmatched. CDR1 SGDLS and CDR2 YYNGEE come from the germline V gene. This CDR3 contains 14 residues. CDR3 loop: CASSVDRAGDTQYF. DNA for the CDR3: TGTGCCAGCAGCGTGGACAGGGCCGGAGATACGCAGTATTTT.

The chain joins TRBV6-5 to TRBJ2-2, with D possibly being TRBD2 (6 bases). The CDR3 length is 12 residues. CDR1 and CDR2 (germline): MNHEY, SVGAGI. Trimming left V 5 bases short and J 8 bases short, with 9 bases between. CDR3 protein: CASSPGGGELFF. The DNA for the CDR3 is TGTGCCAGCAGTCCTGGGGGGGGGGAGCTGTTTTTT.

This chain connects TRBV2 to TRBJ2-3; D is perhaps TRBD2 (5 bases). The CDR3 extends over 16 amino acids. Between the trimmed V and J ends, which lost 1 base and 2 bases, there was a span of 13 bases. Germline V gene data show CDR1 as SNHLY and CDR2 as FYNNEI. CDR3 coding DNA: TGTGCCAGCAGTGAAGGAGGAGGAGGAACCACAGATACGCAGTATTTT. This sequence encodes CASSEGGGGTTDTQYF. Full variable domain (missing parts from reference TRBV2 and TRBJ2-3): EPEVTQTPSHQVTQMGQEVILRCVPISNHLYFYWYRQILGQKVEFLVSFYNNEISEKSEIFDDQFSVERPDGSNFTLKIRSTKLEDSAMYFCASSEGGGGTTDTQYFGPGTRLTVL.

CDR3 sequence: CASNSGQGAAYGYTF. CDR3 nucleotide sequence: TGTGCCAGCAATTCGGGACAGGGGGCAGCCTATGGCTACACCTTC. The chain carries TRBV12-3 or TRBV12-4 and TRBJ1-2; TRBD1 matches 12 bases. The CDR3 runs to 15 residues. J was trimmed by 4 bases and V by 7 bases; bases with no gene match: 7.

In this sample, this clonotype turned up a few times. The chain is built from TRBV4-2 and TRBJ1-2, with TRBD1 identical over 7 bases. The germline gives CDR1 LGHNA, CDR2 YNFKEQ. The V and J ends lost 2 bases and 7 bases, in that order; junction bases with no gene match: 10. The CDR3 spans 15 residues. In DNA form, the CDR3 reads TGTGCCAGCAGCCAATACAGGGGAGCCGGCTCTGGCTACACCTTC. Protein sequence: CASSQYRGAGSGYTF.

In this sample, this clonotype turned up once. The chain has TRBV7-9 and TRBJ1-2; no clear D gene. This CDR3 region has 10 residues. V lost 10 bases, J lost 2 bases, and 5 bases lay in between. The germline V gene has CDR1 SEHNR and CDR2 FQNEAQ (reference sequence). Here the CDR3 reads CAIENYGYTF. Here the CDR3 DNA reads TGTGCCATAGAGAACTATGGCTACACCTTC. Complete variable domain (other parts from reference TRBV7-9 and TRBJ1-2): DTGVSQNPRHKITKRGQNVTFRCDPISEHNRLYWYRQTLGQGPEFLTYFQNEAQLEKSRLLSDRFSAERPKGSFSTLEIQRTEQGDSAMYLCAIENYGYTFGSGTRLTVV.

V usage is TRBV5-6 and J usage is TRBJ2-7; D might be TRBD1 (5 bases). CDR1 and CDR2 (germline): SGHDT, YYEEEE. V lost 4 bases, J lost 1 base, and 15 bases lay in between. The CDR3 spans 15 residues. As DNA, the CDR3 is TGTGCCAGCAGCCGTGAGCGCAGGGTGTCCTACGAGCAGTACTTC. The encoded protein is CASSRERRVSYEQYF.

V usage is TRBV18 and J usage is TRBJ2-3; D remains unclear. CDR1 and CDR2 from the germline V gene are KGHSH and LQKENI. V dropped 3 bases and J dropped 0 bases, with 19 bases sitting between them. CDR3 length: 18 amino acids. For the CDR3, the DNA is TGTGCCAGCTCACCTACAAGCCCCGAGGTAGCTAGCACAGATACGCAGTATTTT. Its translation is CASSPTSPEVASTDTQYF.

CDR3 protein: CASGTSQGALLGEQYF. The CDR3 DNA follows: TGCGCCAGCGGCACATCCCAGGGGGCGTTACTCGGCGAGCAGTACTTC. The chain couples TRBV5-1 to TRBJ2-7; 8 nucleotides agree with TRBD1. CDR1 and CDR2 from the germline V gene are SGHRS and YFSETQ. The CDR3 covers 16 residues. The V segment lost 7 bases and the J segment 6 bases; nucleotides outside the gene matches: 18.

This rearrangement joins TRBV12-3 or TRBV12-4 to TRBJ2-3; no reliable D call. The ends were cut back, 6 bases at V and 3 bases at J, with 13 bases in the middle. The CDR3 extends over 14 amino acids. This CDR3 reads CASRNGDLTDTQYF. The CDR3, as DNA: TGTGCCAGCAGAAACGGAGACTTGACAGATACGCAGTATTTT.

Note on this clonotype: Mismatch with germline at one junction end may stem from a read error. Here the CDR3 DNA reads TGTACCAGCAGTTTATTGGGACTCGAAGAGACCCAGTACTTC. Translation gives CTSSLLGLEETQYF. The chain has TRBV27 and TRBJ2-5, with D tentatively TRBD2 (6 bases). The CDR3 covers 14 residues. The germline gives CDR1 MNHEY, CDR2 SMNVEV (reference sequence).

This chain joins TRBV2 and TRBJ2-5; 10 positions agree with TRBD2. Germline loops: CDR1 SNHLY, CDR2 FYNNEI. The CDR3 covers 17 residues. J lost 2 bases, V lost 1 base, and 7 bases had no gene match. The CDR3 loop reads CASSEGRTSGVQETQYF. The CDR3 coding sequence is TGTGCCAGCAGTGAAGGGCGCACTAGCGGGGTACAAGAGACCCAGTACTTC.

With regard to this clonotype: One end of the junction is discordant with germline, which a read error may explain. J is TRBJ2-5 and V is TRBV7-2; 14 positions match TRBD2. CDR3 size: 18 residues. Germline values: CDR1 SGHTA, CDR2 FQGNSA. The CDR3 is CASSLGLAGGRFGEAQYF. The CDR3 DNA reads TGTGCCAGCAGCCTAGGACTAGCGGGGGGACGATTTGGAGAGGCCCAGTACTTC.

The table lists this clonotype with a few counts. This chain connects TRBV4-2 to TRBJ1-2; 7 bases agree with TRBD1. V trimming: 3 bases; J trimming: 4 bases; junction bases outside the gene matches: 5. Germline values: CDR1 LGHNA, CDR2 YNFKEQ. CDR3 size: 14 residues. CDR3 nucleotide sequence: TGTGCCAGCAGCCAGGACAGGCCGGTCTATGGCTACACCTTC. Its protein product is CASSQDRPVYGYTF.

The CDR3: CASSEYSSGGPFYEQYF. The CDR3 DNA is TGTGCCAGCAGTGAATATAGCAGCGGGGGGCCCTTCTACGAGCAGTACTTC. This chain uses TRBV25-1 with TRBJ2-7; TRBD2 agrees at 9 bases. Germline values: CDR1 MGHDK, CDR2 SYGVNS. V lost 0 bases, J lost 3 bases, and 9 bases stayed unmatched. The length of the CDR3 is 17 residues.

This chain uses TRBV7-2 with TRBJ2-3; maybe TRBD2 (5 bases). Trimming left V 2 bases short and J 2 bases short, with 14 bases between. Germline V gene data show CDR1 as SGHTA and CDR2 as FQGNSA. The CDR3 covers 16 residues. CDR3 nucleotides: TGTGCCAGCAGCTTACGGAGGCGACACTCCACAGATACGCAGTATTTT. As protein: CASSLRRRHSTDTQYF.

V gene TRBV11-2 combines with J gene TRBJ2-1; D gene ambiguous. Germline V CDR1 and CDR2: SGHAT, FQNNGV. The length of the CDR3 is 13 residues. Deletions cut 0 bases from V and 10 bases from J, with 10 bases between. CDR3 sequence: CASSLDVIQEQFF. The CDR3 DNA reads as TGTGCCAGCAGCTTAGATGTGATCCAAGAGCAGTTCTTC.

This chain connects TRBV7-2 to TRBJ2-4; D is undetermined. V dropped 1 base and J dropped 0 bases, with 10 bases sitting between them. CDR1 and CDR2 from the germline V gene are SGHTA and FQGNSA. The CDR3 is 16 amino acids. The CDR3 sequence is CASSLEVGLAKNIQYF. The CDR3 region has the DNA TGTGCCAGCAGCTTAGAGGTTGGCCTAGCCAAAAACATTCAGTACTTC. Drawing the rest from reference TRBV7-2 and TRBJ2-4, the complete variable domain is GAGVSQSPSNKVTEKGKDVELRCDPISGHTALYWYRQSLGQGLEFLIYFQGNSAPDKSGLPSDRFSAERTGGSVSTLTIQRTQQEDSAVYLCASSLEVGLAKNIQYFGAGTRLSVL.

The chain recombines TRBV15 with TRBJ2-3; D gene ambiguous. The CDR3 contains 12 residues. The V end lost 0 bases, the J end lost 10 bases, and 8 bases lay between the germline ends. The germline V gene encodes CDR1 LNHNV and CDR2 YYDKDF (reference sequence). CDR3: CATSRDSDPQYF. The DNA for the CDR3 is TGTGCCACCAGCAGAGATTCTGATCCGCAGTATTTT.

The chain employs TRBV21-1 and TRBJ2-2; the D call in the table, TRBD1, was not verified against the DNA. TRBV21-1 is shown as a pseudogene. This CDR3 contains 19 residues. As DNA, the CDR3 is TGTGCCAGCAGCAAACCCACTGACGGGGACAGGGGGCTCACCGGGGAGCTGTTTTTT. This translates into CASSKPTDGDRGLTGELFF.

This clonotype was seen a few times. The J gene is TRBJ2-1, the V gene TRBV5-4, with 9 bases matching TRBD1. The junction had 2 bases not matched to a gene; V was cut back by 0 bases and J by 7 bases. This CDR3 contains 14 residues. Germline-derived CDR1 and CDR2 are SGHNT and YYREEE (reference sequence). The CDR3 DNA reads TGTGCCAGCAGCTTGGTGACAGGGGGGAATGAGCAGTTCTTC. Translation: CASSLVTGGNEQFF.